These 25 T cell receptor beta chains share one sample of origin, sequenced in a study of blood T cell repertoires in COVID-19. Clones were sequenced by immunoSEQ multiplex PCR, and TCRdb holds only the in-frame ones, with some missing. The sample has about 220,000 clones, around 83% seen once. Source material: peripheral blood. These receptors originate from a woman aged 70-85 years with COVID-19, enrolled during active disease.

Worth noting for this clone: A junction boundary mismatches the germline segment, possibly from a read error. J is TRBJ2-5 and V is TRBV30; tentative D call: TRBD1 (6 bases). The CDR3 totals 12 residues. Per the germline V gene, CDR1 is GTSNPN and CDR2 is SVGIG (reference sequence). In DNA form, the CDR3 reads TGTGCCTGTCGGGACACTCACGCCCGATTTCACTTC. Residues: CACRDTHARFHF.

This clone has more than one count but fewer than ten. The chain links TRBV28 to TRBJ1-5; no clear D gene. The CDR3 covers 17 residues. Germline V CDR1 and CDR2: MDHEN, SYDVKM. The germline V and J ends were trimmed by 3 bases and 1 base, with 16 bases remaining between them. CDR3 bases: TGTGCCAGCAGTTTCCGCACCGGAGGGTGGAGCAATCAGCCCCAGCATTTT. As protein: CASSFRTGGWSNQPQHF.

The genes are TRBV29-1 and TRBJ1-2, with D possibly matching TRBD1 (6 bases). Per the germline V gene, CDR1 is SQVTM and CDR2 is ANQGSEA. This CDR3 is built from 13 residues. Trimming shortened V by 7 bases and J by 3 bases, and 15 bases separated the two germline ends. This chain's CDR3 is CSAGGGSHYGYTF. In DNA, the CDR3 is TGCAGCGCCGGTGGGGGCAGCCACTATGGCTACACCTTC.

The chain carries TRBV28 and TRBJ1-5; TRBD1 might be the D (5 bases). V lost 7 bases and J lost 4, with 11 bases in between. The germline gives CDR1 MDHEN, CDR2 SYDVKM. The CDR3 loop spans 13 amino acids. The CDR3 DNA is TGTGCCAGCATCGGCAGGGAAAATCAGCCCCAGCATTTT. Translating it yields CASIGRENQPQHF.

The J gene is TRBJ1-1, the V gene TRBV30; D is ambiguous. Germline V gene lookup returns CDR1 GTSNPN and CDR2 SVGIG (reference sequence). This CDR3 has 17 amino acids. The germline V and J ends were trimmed by 3 bases and 4 bases, with 24 bases remaining between them. CDR3 in DNA: TGTGCCTGGAGCTCCATCAATTACAGCGGGTTTGGCACTGAAGCTTTCTTT. Translating it yields CAWSSINYSGFGTEAFF.

The chain combines TRBV5-1 with TRBJ2-3, with 7 bases that match TRBD2. The J segment lost 0 bases and the V segment lost 4 bases, leaving 8 bases of the junction unmatched. Germline lookup yields CDR1 SGHRS and CDR2 YFSETQ. The length of the CDR3 is 16 residues. CDR3 in amino acids: CASSASSGTSTDTQYF. Here the CDR3 DNA reads TGCGCCAGCAGCGCCTCTAGCGGCACTAGCACAGATACGCAGTATTTT. The full variable domain, in which reference TRBV5-1 and TRBJ2-3 provide the parts outside the CDR3, is KAGVTQTPRYLIKTRGQQVTLSCSPISGHRSVSWYQQTPGQGLQFLFEYFSETQRNKGNFPGRFSGRQFSNSRSEMNVSTLELGDSALYLCASSASSGTSTDTQYFGPGTRLTVL.

This rearrangement joins TRBV6-1 to TRBJ1-3, with 9 bases matching TRBD1. J gave up 5 bases and V 6 bases, and 14 bases lay outside the gene matches. The germline CDR1 and CDR2 sequences are MNHNS and SASEGT. The CDR3 spans 17 residues. CDR3 loop: CASRERTDRGGRNTIYF. The CDR3 nucleotides are TGTGCCAGCAGGGAACGAACGGACAGGGGAGGAAGAAACACCATATATTTT.

This clone was counted many times. The chain has TRBV5-4 and TRBJ1-2; TRBD1 aligns across 9 bases. The CDR3 totals 14 residues. V dropped 2 bases and J dropped 7; count of bases not matched to a gene: 6. Germline values: CDR1 SGHNT, CDR2 YYREEE (reference sequence). In DNA form, the CDR3 reads TGTGCCAGCAGCTTTGGGGACAGGGACTCTGGCTACACCTTC. Translating it yields CASSFGDRDSGYTF.

V and J are TRBV4-3 and TRBJ1-1, with a tentative D call TRBD1 (5 bases). The CDR3 covers 15 residues. The germline V gene encodes CDR1 LGHNA and CDR2 YSLEER. Trimming cost V 0 bases and J 3 bases, with 11 bases left between them. CDR3 sequence: CASSQEVSRDTEAFF. Here the CDR3 DNA reads TGCGCCAGCAGCCAAGAAGTCAGCAGGGACACTGAAGCTTTCTTT.

The gene calls are TRBV1 and TRBJ2-7; no check of the table's D call, TRBD1, against the DNA was made. TRBV1 is a listed pseudogene. The CDR3 totals 16 residues. The CDR3 DNA sequence: TGCACCAGCAGCCCAGTGGTACAGCCACGGCTCTGGGTGCAGTACTTC. Its translation: CTSSPVVQPRLWVQYF.

V usage is TRBV7-8 and J usage is TRBJ2-3, with D hard to call. This CDR3 spans 13 amino acids. Germline loops: CDR1 SGHVS, CDR2 FQNEAQ. V lost 5 bases and J lost 6, with 12 bases in between. CDR3 amino acids: CASSRVSSDTQYF. CDR3 bases: TGTGCCAGCAGCCGCGTATCCTCCGATACGCAGTATTTT.

CDR3: CASSSRDSYEQYF. As DNA, the CDR3 is TGTGCCAGCAGTTCTCGGGACTCCTACGAGCAGTACTTC. The chain has TRBV28 and TRBJ2-7, with TRBD2 as a possible D gene (5 bases). Germline V gene sequence: CDR1 MDHEN, CDR2 SYDVKM. Trimming shortened V by 4 bases and J by 0 bases, and 7 bases separated the two germline ends. The CDR3 sequence is 13 residues long.

CDR3 sequence (DNA): TGTGCCAGCAGCCCCCCGGGTTCGAGAACTAACTATGGCTACACCTTC. It specifies CASSPPGSRTNYGYTF. The rearrangement links TRBV28 to TRBJ1-2; D ambiguous. The V and J ends lost 6 bases and 0 bases respectively, with 17 bases between them. CDR1 is MDHEN, CDR2 SYDVKM, per germline. The CDR3 contains 16 residues.

The J gene is TRBJ1-5, the V gene TRBV6-5, with TRBD1 as a possible D gene (5 bases). The length of the CDR3 is 14 residues. Germline V gene data show CDR1 as MNHEY and CDR2 as SVGAGI. V was pared by 7 bases and J by 1 base, with 11 bases between. This CDR3 is CASNAGRSNQPQHF. The CDR3 bases are TGTGCCAGCAACGCGGGACGCAGCAATCAGCCCCAGCATTTT.

V gene TRBV7-2 combines with J gene TRBJ2-1; 7 bases fit TRBD2. Germline-derived CDR1 and CDR2 are SGHTA and FQGNSA. The J segment lost 8 bases and the V segment lost 5 bases, leaving 9 bases of the junction unmatched. This CDR3 region has 14 residues. This CDR3 reads CASSPWEGRDEQFF. CDR3 nucleotides: TGTGCCAGCAGCCCATGGGAGGGGAGGGATGAGCAGTTCTTC.

The chain employs TRBV6-6 and TRBJ1-2; a possible D gene is TRBD1 (6 bases). Germline V gene sequence: CDR1 MNHNY, CDR2 SVGAGI (reference sequence). V was shortened by 5 bases and J by 3 bases, with 10 bases between the two germline ends. The CDR3 extends over 13 amino acids. The CDR3 loop reads CASSLPGDYGYTF. CDR3 coding DNA: TGTGCCAGCAGTCTTCCAGGGGACTATGGCTACACCTTC.

In regard to this clone: This sample includes further DNA sequences coding for the same CDR3. V and J are TRBV19 and TRBJ1-1, with a weak D call TRBD1 (5 bases). V was cut by 5 bases and J by 3 bases, with 10 bases left in between. Germline CDR1 LNHDA, CDR2 SQIVND (reference sequence). The CDR3 sequence is 13 residues long. The CDR3 is CASSRQGDTEAFF. The CDR3 region has the DNA TGTGCCAGTAGTCGGCAGGGTGACACTGAAGCTTTCTTT.

The chain recombines TRBV5-4 with TRBJ1-2; TRBD1 aligns across 7 bases. The CDR3 is 15 residues long. CDR1 is SGHNT and CDR2 is YYREEE in the germline V gene (reference sequence). Trimming took 4 bases from V and 7 from J; bases not matched to a gene: 13. This CDR3 reads CASSHWAGTAIGYTF. In nucleotides, the CDR3 is TGTGCCAGCAGCCATTGGGCCGGGACAGCAATTGGCTACACCTTC.

The chain has TRBV6-2 or TRBV6-3 and TRBJ1-2, with 10 nucleotides matching TRBD1. Germline trimming cut 5 bases from V and 5 bases from J; bases unmatched to any gene: 8. CDR3 length: 15 amino acids. Germline values: CDR1 MNHEY, CDR2 SVGEGT. CDR3 residues: CASSPGQGLGYGYTF. The CDR3 DNA reads as TGTGCCAGCAGTCCGGGACAGGGGCTGGGATATGGCTACACCTTC.

This clone was observed a few times. The gene calls are TRBV5-6 and TRBJ2-7; D perhaps matches TRBD1 (6 bases). Looked up from germline, CDR1 is SGHDT and CDR2 is YYEEEE. V lost 0 bases, J lost 6 bases, and 10 bases lay in between. This CDR3 region has 13 residues. The CDR3 coding sequence is TGTGCCAGCAGCTTGGGGGGGCCTACCGAGCAGTACTTC. Protein sequence: CASSLGGPTEQYF.

The DNA for the CDR3 is TGTGCCAGCAGCCGTACTTCACAGGGGGCTTCGGGAAACACCATATATTTT. It specifies CASSRTSQGASGNTIYF. The chain is built from TRBV9 and TRBJ1-3; 9 positions agree with TRBD1. The V segment lost 4 bases and the J segment 4 bases; nucleotides outside the gene matches: 12. Germline V gene data show CDR1 as SGDLS and CDR2 as YYNGEE. There are 17 residues in the CDR3. The full variable domain, with the rest looked up from reference TRBV9 and TRBJ1-3, is DSGVTQTPKHLITATGQRVTLRCSPRSGDLSVYWYQQSLDQGLQFLIQYYNGEERAKGNILERFSAQQFPDLHSELNLSSLELGDSALYFCASSRTSQGASGNTIYFGEGSWLTVV.

In its sample, this clone was seen once. V usage is TRBV7-8 and J usage is TRBJ2-1; the D is unclear. The CDR3 spans 12 residues. Trimming shortened V by 2 bases and J by 9 bases, and 8 bases separated the two germline ends. Germline-derived CDR1 and CDR2 are SGHVS and FQNEAQ. Written as DNA, the CDR3 is TGTGCCAGCAGCTTAACTCAGGTTGAGCAGTTCTTC. Amino acid sequence: CASSLTQVEQFF.

In the case of this clone: The same CDR3 arises from other DNA sequences in this sample as well. This sequence joins TRBV18 and TRBJ1-5; weak D call: TRBD1 (5 bases). Germline V gene sequence: CDR1 KGHSH, CDR2 LQKENI. This CDR3 is built from 14 residues. Between the trimmed V and J ends, which lost 6 bases and 2 bases, there was a span of 11 bases. The CDR3 sequence is CASSPGQGNQPQHF. The CDR3 DNA reads as TGTGCCAGCTCCCCAGGGCAAGGCAATCAGCCCCAGCATTTT.

The rearrangement uses TRBV7-2 and TRBJ2-5, with 7 positions matching TRBD1. Germline CDR1 is SGHTA and CDR2 is FQGNSA. This CDR3 spans 15 amino acids. V gave up 4 bases and J gave up 7 bases; unmatched junction bases: 12. CDR3 sequence (DNA): TGTGCCAGCAGCTCACCGGGACGCAGGACAGGGACCCAGTACTTC. It codes for CASSSPGRRTGTQYF.

The chain recombines TRBV5-4 with TRBJ2-7, with TRBD1 matching 7 bases. The CDR3 consists of 16 residues. Germline lookup yields CDR1 SGHNT and CDR2 YYREEE (reference sequence). Trimming took 4 bases from V and 4 from J; bases not matched to a gene: 14. CDR3 sequence (DNA): TGTGCCAGCAGCACCGAGGGACAGTTTAAGGGTTACGAGCAGTACTTC. Protein: CASSTEGQFKGYEQYF.